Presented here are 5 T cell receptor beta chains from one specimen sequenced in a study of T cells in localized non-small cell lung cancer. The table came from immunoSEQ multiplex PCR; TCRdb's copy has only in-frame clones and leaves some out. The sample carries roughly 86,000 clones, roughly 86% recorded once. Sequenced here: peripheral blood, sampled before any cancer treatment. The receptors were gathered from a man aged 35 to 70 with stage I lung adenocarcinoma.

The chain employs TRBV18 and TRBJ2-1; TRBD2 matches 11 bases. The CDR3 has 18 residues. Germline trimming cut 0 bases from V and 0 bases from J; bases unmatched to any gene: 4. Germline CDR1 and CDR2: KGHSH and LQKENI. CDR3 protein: CASSPPLAGGSSYNEQFF. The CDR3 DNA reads TGTGCCAGCTCACCACCTTTAGCGGGAGGGAGCTCCTACAATGAGCAGTTCTTC. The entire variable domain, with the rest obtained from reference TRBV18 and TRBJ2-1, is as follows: NAGVMQNPRHLVRRRGQEARLRCSPMKGHSHVYWYRQLPEEGLKFMVYLQKENIIDESGMPKERFSAEFPKEGPSILRIQQVVRGDSAAYFCASSPPLAGGSSYNEQFFGPGTRLTVL.

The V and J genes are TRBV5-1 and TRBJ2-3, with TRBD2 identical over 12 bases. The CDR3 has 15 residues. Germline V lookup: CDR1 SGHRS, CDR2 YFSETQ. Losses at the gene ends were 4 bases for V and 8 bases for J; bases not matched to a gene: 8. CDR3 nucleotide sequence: TGCGCCAGCAGCCCGACTAGCGGGAGAGTAAGTACGCAGTATTTT. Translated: CASSPTSGRVSTQYF.

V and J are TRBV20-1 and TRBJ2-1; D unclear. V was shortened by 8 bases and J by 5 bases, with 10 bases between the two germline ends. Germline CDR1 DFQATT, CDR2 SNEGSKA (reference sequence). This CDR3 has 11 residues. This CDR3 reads CSPSGHNEQFF. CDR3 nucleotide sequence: TGCAGTCCCTCCGGGCACAATGAGCAGTTCTTC.

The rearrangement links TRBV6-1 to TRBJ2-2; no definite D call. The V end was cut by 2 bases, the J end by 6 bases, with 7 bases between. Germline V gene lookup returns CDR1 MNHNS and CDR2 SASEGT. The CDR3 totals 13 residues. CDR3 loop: CASSESGAGELFF. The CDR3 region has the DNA TGTGCCAGCAGTGAATCTGGGGCCGGGGAGCTGTTTTTT.

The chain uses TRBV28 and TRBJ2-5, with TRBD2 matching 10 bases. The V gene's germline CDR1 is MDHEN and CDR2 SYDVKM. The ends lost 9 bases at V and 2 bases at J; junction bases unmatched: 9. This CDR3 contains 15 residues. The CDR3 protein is CASSRTSGMQETQYF. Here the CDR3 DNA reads TGTGCCAGTTCCAGGACTAGCGGAATGCAAGAGACCCAGTACTTC.